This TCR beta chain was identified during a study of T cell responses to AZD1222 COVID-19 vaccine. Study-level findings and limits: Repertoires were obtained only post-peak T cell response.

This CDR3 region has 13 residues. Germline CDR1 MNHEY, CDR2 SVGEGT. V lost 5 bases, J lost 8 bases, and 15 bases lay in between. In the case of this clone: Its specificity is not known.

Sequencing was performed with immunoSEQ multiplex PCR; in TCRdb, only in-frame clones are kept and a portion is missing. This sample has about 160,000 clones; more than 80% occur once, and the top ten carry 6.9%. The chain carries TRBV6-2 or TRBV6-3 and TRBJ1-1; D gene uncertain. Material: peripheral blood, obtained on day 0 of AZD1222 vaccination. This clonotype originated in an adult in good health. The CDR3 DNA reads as TGTGCCAGCAGTACCTTCCCCCAAGGGGAAGCTTTCTTT. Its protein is CASSTFPQGEAFF.